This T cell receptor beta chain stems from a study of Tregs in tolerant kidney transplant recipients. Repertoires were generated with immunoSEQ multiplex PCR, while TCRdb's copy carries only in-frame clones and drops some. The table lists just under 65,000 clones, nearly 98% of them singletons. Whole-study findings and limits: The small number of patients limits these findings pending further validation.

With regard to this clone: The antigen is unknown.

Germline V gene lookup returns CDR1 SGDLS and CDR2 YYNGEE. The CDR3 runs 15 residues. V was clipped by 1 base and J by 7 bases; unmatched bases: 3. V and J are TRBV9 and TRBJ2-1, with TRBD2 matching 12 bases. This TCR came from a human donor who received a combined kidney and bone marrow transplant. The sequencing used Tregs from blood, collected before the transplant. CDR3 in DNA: TGTGCCAGCAGCGTACTAGCGGGGGGGGTTAATGAGCAGTTCTTC. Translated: CASSVLAGGVNEQFF.